This T cell receptor beta chain was profiled in a study of T cells of healthy individuals. Trimming removed 4 bases from V and 2 bases from J, with 9 bases in between. The germline V gene encodes CDR1 ENHRY and CDR2 SYGVKD. The CDR3 has 14 residues. In TCRdb, the 5' RACE reads were re-called with MiXCR into one record per CDR3 protein. The repertoire holds under 70,000 distinct CDR3 sequences, with 14% to 15% as singletons. In its sample, this clonotype was seen many times. The clonotype comes from a human donor in good health. The chain recombines TRBV10-3 with TRBJ2-1; possibly TRBD1 or TRBD2 for D (5 bases each). The CDR3 reads CAISGDRTYNEQFF. Written as DNA, the CDR3 is TGTGCCATCAGTGGGGACCGCACCTACAATGAGCAGTTCTTC.